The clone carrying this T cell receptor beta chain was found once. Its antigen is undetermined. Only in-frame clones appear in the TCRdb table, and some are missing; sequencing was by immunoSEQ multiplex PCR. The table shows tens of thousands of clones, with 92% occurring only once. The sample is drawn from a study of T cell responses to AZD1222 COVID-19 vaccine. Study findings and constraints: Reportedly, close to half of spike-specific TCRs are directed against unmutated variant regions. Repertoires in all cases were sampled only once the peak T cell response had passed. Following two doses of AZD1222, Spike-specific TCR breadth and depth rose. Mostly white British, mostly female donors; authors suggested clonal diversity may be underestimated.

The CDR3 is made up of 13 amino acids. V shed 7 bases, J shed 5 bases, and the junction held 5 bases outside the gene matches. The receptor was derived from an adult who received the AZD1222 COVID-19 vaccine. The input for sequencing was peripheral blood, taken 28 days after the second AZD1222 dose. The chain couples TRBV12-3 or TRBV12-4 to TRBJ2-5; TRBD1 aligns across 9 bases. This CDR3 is CASIRDRAETQYF. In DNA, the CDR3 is TGTGCCAGCATAAGGGACAGGGCTGAGACCCAGTACTTC.